The sequence of this T cell receptor beta chain was determined in a study of patients and donors after allogeneic stem cell transplantation. The CDR3 totals 18 residues. Germline V gene data show CDR1 as MDHEN and CDR2 as SYDVKM. J gave up 3 bases and V 4 bases, and 15 bases lay outside the gene matches. A single record per CDR3 protein comes from TCRdb applying MiXCR to the RT-PCR reads. The sample holds 200,000 to 250,000 distinct CDR3 sequences; about 38% are singletons and the top ten take about 9.9%. This clonotype was detected only once. The clonotype was recovered from a human donor who was either an allogeneic HSCT recipient or a stem cell or donor lymphocyte infusion donor (not recorded which). It is not recorded whose cells these are; they may come from a transplant donor. The sequencing input was blood, either unsorted or a sorted T cell fraction (not recorded which). The chain is built from TRBV28 and TRBJ2-3, with 8 bases aligning to TRBD1. In DNA form, the CDR3 reads TGTGCCAGCAGTTCTCCCCTGGGACAGGAAAGAAGGACAGATACGCAGTATTTT. It specifies CASSSPLGQERRTDTQYF.